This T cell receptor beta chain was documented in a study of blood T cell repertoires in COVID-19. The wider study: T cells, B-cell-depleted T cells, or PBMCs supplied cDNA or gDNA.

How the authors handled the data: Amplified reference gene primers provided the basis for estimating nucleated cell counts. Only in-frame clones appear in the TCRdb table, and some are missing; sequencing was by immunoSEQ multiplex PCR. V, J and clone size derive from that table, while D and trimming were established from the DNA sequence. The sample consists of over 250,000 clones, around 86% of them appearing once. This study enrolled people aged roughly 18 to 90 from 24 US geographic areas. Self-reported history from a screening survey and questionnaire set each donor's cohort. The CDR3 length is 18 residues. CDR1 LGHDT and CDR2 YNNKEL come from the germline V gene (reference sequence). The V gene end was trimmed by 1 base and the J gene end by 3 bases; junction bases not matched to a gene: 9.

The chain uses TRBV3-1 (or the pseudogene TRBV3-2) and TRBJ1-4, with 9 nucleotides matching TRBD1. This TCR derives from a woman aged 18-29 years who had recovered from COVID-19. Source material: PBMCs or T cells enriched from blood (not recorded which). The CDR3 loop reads CASSQGPGTGYSNEKLFF. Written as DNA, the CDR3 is TGTGCCAGCAGCCAAGGACCCGGGACAGGGTACTCTAATGAAAAACTGTTTTTT.